This T cell receptor beta chain came from a study of blood T cell repertoires in COVID-19. Background on the study: Material from acute and convalescent COVID-19 was sourced from the United States, Italy and Spain.

Germline V gives CDR1 SGHRS, CDR2 YFSETQ. The V gene end was trimmed by 7 bases and the J gene end by 3 bases; junction bases not matched to a gene: 4. This CDR3 has 14 residues. This clone was counted a single time. Original analysis: Estimation of nucleated cell counts relied on the amplification of reference gene primers. Profiled with immunoSEQ multiplex PCR; TCRdb holds only in-frame clones, not every one. Clone size and the V and J calls come from that table; the DNA yielded D and trimming. The data hold about 370,000 clones, with approximately 88% observed a single time. A Seattle source enrolled patients during active infection and followed them longitudinally.

Input material: peripheral blood. The receptor comes from a woman younger than 45 with COVID-19, enrolled during active disease. The chain recombines TRBV5-1 with TRBJ2-1, with 10 bases that match TRBD1. CDR3 coding DNA: TGCGCCAGCGCCGGGACAGGGGTCTACAATGAGCAGTTCTTC. This gives the protein CASAGTGVYNEQFF. The complete variable domain, with remaining parts taken from reference TRBV5-1 and TRBJ2-1, reads KAGVTQTPRYLIKTRGQQVTLSCSPISGHRSVSWYQQTPGQGLQFLFEYFSETQRNKGNFPGRFSGRQFSNSRSEMNVSTLELGDSALYLCASAGTGVYNEQFFGPGTRLTVL.